The 31 T cell receptor beta chains presented below share a single source sample, sequenced in a study of T cells in Graves' hyperthyroidism and ophthalmopathy. There were TCR beta CDR3 regions amplified from RNA transcripts. TCR CDR3 underwent first-round RT-PCR with the HTBI primer set. TCRdb re-analysed the multiplex PCR reads in MiXCR, keeping a single row per CDR3 protein. The sample lists about 560,000 distinct CDR3 sequences; 16% were seen once. Sequenced material: blood. The receptors shown here come from a woman between 18 and 29 years old with Graves' hyperthyroidism.

Points on this clonotype: One junction end disagrees with the germline gene, perhaps due to a read error. The chain couples TRBV2 to TRBJ1-4; D might be TRBD1 (5 bases). The CDR3 contains 20 residues. Germline V gene sequence: CDR1 SNHLY, CDR2 FYNNEI. As DNA, the CDR3 is TGCGCCAGCAGTGAATTGGTCCCCTTTGACAGATTTGTAACTAATGAAAAACTGTTTTTT. Protein product: CASSELVPFDRFVTNEKLFF.

Ten or more counts support this clonotype. V usage is TRBV5-5 and J usage is TRBJ1-5; D unresolved. This CDR3 region has 15 residues. The V gene lost 4 bases and the J gene lost 6 bases, with 17 bases spanning the gap. Germline V gene sequence: CDR1 SGHKS, CDR2 YYEKEE (reference sequence). Here the CDR3 reads CASSQGGHSGQPQHF. The CDR3 coding sequence is TGTGCCAGCAGCCAAGGCGGGCACTCCGGTCAGCCCCAGCATTTT.

The chain has TRBV3-1 and TRBJ1-5, with D possibly TRBD1 on 6 matching bases. The germline V gene has CDR1 LGHDT and CDR2 YNNKEL (reference sequence). Deletions cut 5 bases from V and 1 base from J, with 12 bases between. CDR3 length: 15 amino acids. CDR3 nucleotide sequence: TGTGCCAGCAGCACAGGGAGGGCGAGCAATCAGCCCCAGCATTTT. It yields the protein CASSTGRASNQPQHF.

This clonotype was counted ten times or more. CDR3 sequence: CASSRGTTEAFF. The DNA of the CDR3 is TGTGCCAGCAGCCGGGGGACCACTGAAGCTTTCTTT. This chain links TRBV13 with TRBJ1-1; D is possibly TRBD1 (5 bases). This CDR3 is built from 12 residues. The germline gives CDR1 PRHDT, CDR2 FYEKMQ (reference sequence). V was pared by 5 bases and J by 4 bases, with 8 bases between.

As to this clonotype: With a much larger clone just one base away, this may be a read error. The V and J genes are TRBV18 and TRBJ2-5; no firm D call. Germline-derived CDR1 and CDR2 are KGHSH and LQKENI. This CDR3 is built from 12 residues. The ends were cut back, 5 bases at V and 0 bases at J, with 4 bases in the middle. The CDR3 loop is CASSNYQETQYF. As DNA, the CDR3 is TGTGCCAGCTCAAACTACCAAGAGACCCAGTACTTC.

This clonotype showed up many times. This chain links TRBV5-1 with TRBJ2-3; D perhaps matches TRBD1 (6 bases). Per germline, CDR1 SGHRS and CDR2 YFSETQ. Trimming stripped 0 bases from V and 5 bases from J, with 16 bases between. The CDR3 extends over 16 amino acids. CDR3: CASSLAGTKKQDTQYF. The CDR3 DNA reads TGCGCCAGCAGCTTGGCTGGGACAAAAAAGCAAGATACGCAGTATTTT.

V gene TRBV6-1 combines with J gene TRBJ2-2, with 9 bases that match TRBD1. V dropped 5 bases and J dropped 4; count of bases not matched to a gene: 8. There are 16 residues in the CDR3. CDR1 MNHNS and CDR2 SASEGT come from the germline V gene. The CDR3 reads CASSTGTGKGTGELFF. In DNA, the CDR3 is TGTGCCAGCAGTACCGGGACAGGGAAGGGCACCGGGGAGCTGTTTTTT.

This clonotype was found a few times. The chain joins TRBV7-2 to TRBJ2-2, with D perhaps TRBD1 (5 bases). The CDR3 contains 13 residues. The V and J ends lost 7 bases and 5 bases respectively, with 11 bases between them. Germline CDR1 and CDR2: SGHTA and FQGNSA. CDR3 region: CASTSQVTGELFF. The CDR3 bases are TGTGCCAGCACCTCACAGGTTACCGGGGAGCTGTTTTTT. The full variable domain, rest sourced from reference TRBV7-2 and TRBJ2-2, is GAGVSQSPSNKVTEKGKDVELRCDPISGHTALYWYRQSLGQGLEFLIYFQGNSAPDKSGLPSDRFSAERTGGSVSTLTIQRTQQEDSAVYLCASTSQVTGELFFGEGSRLTVL.

This chain uses TRBV4-2 with TRBJ2-5, with a weak D call TRBD2 (5 bases). V gave up 1 base and J gave up 4 bases, with 13 bases separating them. This CDR3 contains 15 residues. Per germline, CDR1 LGHNA and CDR2 YNFKEQ. The CDR3 reads CASSQGLAFGETQYF. The CDR3 DNA reads as TGTGCCAGCAGCCAAGGTCTAGCCTTTGGAGAGACCCAGTACTTC.

This clonotype has only a few counts. At one boundary the junction diverges from the germline segment, which might be a read error. The chain links TRBV7-9 to TRBJ1-1; D remains unclear. There are 15 residues in the CDR3. CDR1 is SEHNR, CDR2 FQNEAQ, per germline (reference sequence). The CDR3 DNA reads TGTGCCGGCAGCTTAGGGTCACAGCTGAACACTGAAGCTTTCTTT. Protein sequence: CAGSLGSQLNTEAFF. The full variable domain, completed using reference TRBV7-9 and TRBJ1-1, is DTGVSQNPRHKITKRGQNVTFRCDPISEHNRLYWYRQTLGQGPEFLTYFQNEAQLEKSRLLSDRFSAERPKGSFSTLEIQRTEQGDSAMYLCAGSLGSQLNTEAFFGQGTRLTVV.

The V call is TRBV4-3, the J call TRBJ2-1; no firm D call. There are 13 residues in the CDR3. V lost 0 bases, J lost 4 bases, and 4 bases lay in between. Germline lookup yields CDR1 LGHNA and CDR2 YSLEER. The CDR3 loop is CASSQDGYNEQFF. CDR3 nucleotide sequence: TGCGCCAGCAGCCAAGATGGGTACAATGAGCAGTTCTTC.

This clonotype has a handful of counts. This sequence joins TRBV6-2 or TRBV6-3 and TRBJ2-5, with TRBD2 identical over 8 bases. The CDR3 spans 15 residues. Germline assignment: CDR1 MNHEY and CDR2 SVGEGT. V shed 4 bases and J 4 bases; nucleotides not matched to a gene: 8. The chain's CDR3 is CASSLGNRGGETQYF. The CDR3 nucleotides read TGTGCCAGCAGTTTGGGGAACCGGGGGGGAGAGACCCAGTACTTC.

The table lists this clonotype with many counts. V and J are TRBV7-2 and TRBJ2-5, with D unresolved. Germline values: CDR1 SGHTA, CDR2 FQGNSA. V lost 1 base and J 2 bases, leaving 11 bases between the germline ends. The CDR3 runs 15 residues. The CDR3: CASSLDGGWQETQYF. CDR3 nucleotide sequence: TGTGCCAGCAGCTTAGATGGTGGTTGGCAAGAGACCCAGTACTTC.

This clonotype was counted at least ten times. This chain connects TRBV28 to TRBJ1-2; D is possibly TRBD1 (5 bases). The V and J ends lost 3 bases and 2 bases respectively, with 10 bases between them. Germline assignment: CDR1 MDHEN and CDR2 SYDVKM. The CDR3 covers 14 residues. CDR3 sequence: CASSFGGGNYGYTF. In DNA form, the CDR3 reads TGTGCCAGCAGTTTCGGGGGAGGAAACTATGGCTACACCTTC.

The chain combines TRBV4-2 with TRBJ1-4; D is undetermined. Trimming removed 0 bases from V and 0 bases from J, with 8 bases in between. In germline, CDR1 is LGHNA, CDR2 YNFKEQ. This CDR3 comprises 16 residues. CDR3 sequence: CASSQETAATNEKLFF. The CDR3 coding sequence is TGTGCCAGCAGCCAAGAAACGGCAGCAACTAATGAAAAACTGTTTTTT.

J is TRBJ1-6 and V is TRBV28, with D unclear. The V and J ends lost 6 bases and 8 bases respectively, with 20 bases between them. The length of the CDR3 is 16 residues. Germline V gene data show CDR1 as MDHEN and CDR2 as SYDVKM. CDR3 residues: CASSLVFGQLYSPLHF. The CDR3, as DNA: TGTGCCAGCAGCTTAGTCTTCGGCCAGCTCTATTCACCCCTCCACTTT.

For this clonotype: A much larger clone lies a single base off, so this may be a read error. The chain uses TRBV6-5 and TRBJ1-2; 9 nucleotides line up with TRBD1. The CDR3 is 15 amino acids. Germline V gene lookup returns CDR1 MNHEY and CDR2 SVGAGI. The CDR3 region is CASSYFGQGNCGYTF. The CDR3 region has the DNA TGTGCCAGCAGTTACTTCGGACAGGGGAACTGTGGCTACACCTTC.

This chain joins TRBV28 and TRBJ2-7; D is uncertain. The V end was cut by 3 bases, the J end by 1 base, with 7 bases between. Germline-derived CDR1 and CDR2 are MDHEN and SYDVKM. The CDR3 runs 13 residues. The CDR3 DNA is TGTGCCAGCAGTTTTTTGGGTTCCTACGAGCAGTACTTC. Its protein product is CASSFLGSYEQYF.

This clonotype has only a few counts. The chain employs TRBV9 and TRBJ1-2, with 8 bases matching TRBD1. The CDR3 extends over 15 amino acids. J was trimmed by 5 bases and V by 4 bases; bases with no gene match: 10. Germline values: CDR1 SGDLS, CDR2 YYNGEE. CDR3 sequence reads: CASSPRQGTVYGYTF. In DNA, the CDR3 is TGTGCCAGCAGCCCGCGACAGGGGACTGTTTATGGCTACACCTTC.

Only a few counts were recorded for this clonotype. The rearrangement joins TRBV6-1 to TRBJ2-2; maybe TRBD1 (6 bases). The CDR3 is 17 amino acids. Trimming pared 6 bases from V and 0 bases from J, leaving 17 bases between. Germline lookup yields CDR1 MNHNS and CDR2 SASEGT. DNA for the CDR3: TGTGCCAGCAGAAACCCAGTGGGGGCGACGAACACCGGGGAGCTGTTTTTT. This encodes CASRNPVGATNTGELFF.

This clonotype was seen only a few times. The chain has TRBV5-4 and TRBJ2-2; TRBD2 aligns across 13 bases. Germline V gene lookup returns CDR1 SGHNT and CDR2 YYREEE (reference sequence). The CDR3 length is 16 residues. Trimming removed 5 bases from V and 8 bases from J; junction bases left unmatched: 9. CDR3 DNA sequence: TGTGCCAGCAGTGCCGGGACTAGCGGGACAAGGGGGGAGCTGTTTTTT. Translating it yields CASSAGTSGTRGELFF.

This clonotype was seen many times. The DNA for the CDR3 is TGTGCCAGCAGTTACTCTCAAGGAACGGGGGGCACTGAAGCTTTCTTT. It codes for CASSYSQGTGGTEAFF. V is TRBV6-5 and J is TRBJ1-1; possible D gene TRBD1, 5 bases. The CDR3 contains 16 residues. Germline CDR1 and CDR2: MNHEY and SVGAGI. Trimming left V 0 bases short and J 4 bases short, with 15 bases between.

Ten or more counts support this clonotype. The genes are TRBV20-1 and TRBJ2-7; D uncertain. CDR1 DFQATT and CDR2 SNEGSKA come from the germline V gene (reference sequence). Deletions cut 5 bases from V and 2 bases from J, with 16 bases between. The CDR3 has 14 residues. The CDR3 protein is CSADLGRLTYEQYF. The CDR3 DNA reads as TGCAGTGCTGACCTTGGGCGCTTAACCTACGAGCAGTACTTC.

This clonotype was observed many times. V is TRBV2 and J is TRBJ2-1; 7 bases are shared with TRBD2. The CDR3 sequence is 14 residues long. V was pared by 3 bases and J by 3 bases, with 2 bases of the junction left unmatched. Per the germline V gene, CDR1 is SNHLY and CDR2 is FYNNEI. CDR3 nucleotides: TGTGCCAGCAGTGACGGACTAGGCTACAATGAGCAGTTCTTC. Translating gives CASSDGLGYNEQFF.

On this clonotype itself: Just one base apart from a much larger clone, this may be a read error. The conserved phenylalanine or tryptophan normally closing the CDR3 is absent here, so this likely arose from a read error. The genes are TRBV7-8 and TRBJ2-1; 9 bases are a match to TRBD2. This CDR3 is built from 19 residues. Trimming took 2 bases from V and 0 from J; bases not matched to a gene: 11. Per germline, CDR1 SGHVS and CDR2 FQNEAQ. CDR3 sequence (DNA): TGTGCCAGCAGCTTACGGTACCTAGCGGGGAAAAGCTCCTACAATGAGCAGTTCCTC. This encodes CASSLRYLAGKSSYNEQFL.

This clonotype was counted many times. The chain employs TRBV20-1 and TRBJ2-5; 9 bases map to TRBD1. CDR3 length: 17 residues. Looked up from germline, CDR1 is DFQATT and CDR2 is SNEGSKA (reference sequence). With 3 bases clipped from V and 5 bases from J, the junction kept 16 bases outside the gene matches. CDR3 sequence reads: CSAREGGQGRIGETQYF. CDR3 sequence (DNA): TGCAGTGCTAGGGAGGGAGGACAGGGGAGAATTGGTGAGACCCAGTACTTC.

This clonotype was observed a few times. The chain carries TRBV6-6 and TRBJ2-7; D may be TRBD1 (6 bases). The V gene lost 0 bases and the J gene lost 2 bases, with 20 bases spanning the gap. Germline loops: CDR1 MNHNY, CDR2 SVGAGI (reference sequence). The CDR3 extends over 18 amino acids. This CDR3 is CASSYSGLGHTATYEQYF. The CDR3 coding sequence is TGTGCCAGCAGTTACTCCGGCTTGGGACATACCGCAACCTACGAGCAGTACTTC.

In this sample, this clonotype turned up a few times. The V and J genes are TRBV20-1 and TRBJ2-1; D may be TRBD1 (5 bases). V lost 5 bases, J lost 0 bases, and 20 bases lay in between. This CDR3 is 17 amino acids long. Looked up from germline, CDR1 is DFQATT and CDR2 is SNEGSKA (reference sequence). Here the CDR3 DNA reads TGCAGTGCTCACGAGAGTGATAAGGGGTTCTCCTACAATGAGCAGTTCTTC. Translated, it gives CSAHESDKGFSYNEQFF.

V is TRBV6-6 and J is TRBJ2-1, with a possible D match to TRBD1 (6 bases). The CDR3 loop spans 15 amino acids. Germline V lookup: CDR1 MNHNY, CDR2 SVGAGI (reference sequence). Trimming left V 0 bases short and J 9 bases short, with 15 bases between. CDR3 protein: CASSYSKNRASEQFF. For the CDR3, the DNA is TGTGCCAGCAGTTACTCTAAAAACAGGGCCAGTGAGCAGTTCTTC.

This clonotype was seen repeatedly, ten times or more. The chain joins TRBV20-1 to TRBJ2-7, with D hard to call. Germline values: CDR1 DFQATT, CDR2 SNEGSKA (reference sequence). This CDR3 has 14 amino acids. The germline V and J ends were trimmed by 0 bases and 9 bases, with 18 bases remaining between them. This CDR3 is CSARDRASSFRQYF. The CDR3 nucleotides read TGCAGTGCTAGAGATCGTGCCTCAAGTTTCCGGCAGTACTTC.

This clonotype was detected a few times. V usage is TRBV7-9 and J usage is TRBJ2-7; D call uncertain. The CDR3 has 12 residues. Trimming left V 5 bases short and J 6 bases short, with 11 bases between. Germline CDR1 is SEHNR and CDR2 is FQNEAQ (reference sequence). The CDR3 sequence is CASSPPSPEQYF. The CDR3 DNA sequence: TGTGCCAGCAGCCCACCCAGCCCCGAGCAGTACTTC.